This TCR beta chain is from a study of T cell changes during pregnancy in multiple sclerosis. Assay used: immunoSEQ multiplex PCR; TCRdb lists only in-frame clones, some missing. The table lists under 60,000 clones, around 92% of them singletons. CDR3 length: 13 residues. V was trimmed by 2 bases and J by 6 bases, leaving 10 bases between them. The germline CDR1 and CDR2 sequences are MGHRA and YSYEKL. The sequence was collected from a female donor with multiple sclerosis, enrolled in a pregnancy study. The chain couples TRBV4-1 to TRBJ1-2; maybe TRBD1 (5 bases). Here the sequenced sample was CD4+ T cells from peripheral blood mononuclear cells, taken after pregnancy. Written as DNA, the CDR3 is TGCGCCAGCAGCCAAAGAGACAGAAATGGCTACACCTTC. As protein: CASSQRDRNGYTF.